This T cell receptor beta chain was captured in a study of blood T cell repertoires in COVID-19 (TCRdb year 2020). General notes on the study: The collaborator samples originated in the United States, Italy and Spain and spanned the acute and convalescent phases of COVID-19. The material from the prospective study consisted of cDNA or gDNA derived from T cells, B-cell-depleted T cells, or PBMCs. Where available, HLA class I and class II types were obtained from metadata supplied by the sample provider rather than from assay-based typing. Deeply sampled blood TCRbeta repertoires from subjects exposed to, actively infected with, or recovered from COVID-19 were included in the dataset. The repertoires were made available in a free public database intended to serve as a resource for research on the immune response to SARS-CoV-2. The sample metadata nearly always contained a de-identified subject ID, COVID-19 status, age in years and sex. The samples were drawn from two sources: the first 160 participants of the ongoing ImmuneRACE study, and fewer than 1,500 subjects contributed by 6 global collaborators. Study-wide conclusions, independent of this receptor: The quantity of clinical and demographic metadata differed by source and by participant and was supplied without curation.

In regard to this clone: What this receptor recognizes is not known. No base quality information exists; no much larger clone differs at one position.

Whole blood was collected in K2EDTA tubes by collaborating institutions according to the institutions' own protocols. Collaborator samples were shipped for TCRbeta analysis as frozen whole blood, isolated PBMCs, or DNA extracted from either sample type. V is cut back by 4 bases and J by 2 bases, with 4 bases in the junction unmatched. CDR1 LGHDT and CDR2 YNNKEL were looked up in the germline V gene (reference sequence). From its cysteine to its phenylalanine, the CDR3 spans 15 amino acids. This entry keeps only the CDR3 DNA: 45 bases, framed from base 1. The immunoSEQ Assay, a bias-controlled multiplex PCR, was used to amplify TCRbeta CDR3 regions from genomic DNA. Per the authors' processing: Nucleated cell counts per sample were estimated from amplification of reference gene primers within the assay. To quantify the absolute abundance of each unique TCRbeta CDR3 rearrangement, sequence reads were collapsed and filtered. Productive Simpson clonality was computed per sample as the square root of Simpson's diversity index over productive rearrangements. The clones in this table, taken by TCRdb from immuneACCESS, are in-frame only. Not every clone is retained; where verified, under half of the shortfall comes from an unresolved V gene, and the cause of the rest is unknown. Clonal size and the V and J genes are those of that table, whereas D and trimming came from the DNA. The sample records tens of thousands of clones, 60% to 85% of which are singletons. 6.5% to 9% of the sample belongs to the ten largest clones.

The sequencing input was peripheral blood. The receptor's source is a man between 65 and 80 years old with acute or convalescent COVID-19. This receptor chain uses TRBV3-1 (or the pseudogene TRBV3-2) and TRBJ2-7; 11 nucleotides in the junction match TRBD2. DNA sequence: TGTGCCAGCAGCCCGACTAGCGGGACTCCCTACGAGCAGTACTTC. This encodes CASSPTSGTPYEQYF.